The next 5 T cell receptor beta chains were all read from a single sample in a study of response to subunit inactivated influenza vaccine. TCRdb independently ran MiXCR on the RT-PCR reads; one entry per CDR3 protein. The table lists around 530,000 distinct CDR3 sequences, about 15% of them singletons, with 3% in the top ten. This specimen was CD4+ T cells sorted from PBMCs, taken around 25 months after vaccination. Source of these receptors: a man aged 45-69 years who received an inactivated influenza vaccine.

V and J are TRBV3-1 and TRBJ2-3, with D perhaps TRBD2 (7 bases). Germline V lookup: CDR1 LGHDT, CDR2 YNNKEL (reference sequence). V was clipped by 8 bases and J by 2 bases, with 29 bases between them. This CDR3 spans 19 amino acids. The CDR3 sequence is CASCPELRGGLHITDTQYF. CDR3 nucleotide sequence: TGTGCCAGCTGCCCCGAGCTGAGGGGGGGGCTTCATATCACAGATACGCAGTATTTT.

This chain links TRBV7-9 with TRBJ2-7; D may correspond to TRBD1 or TRBD2 (5 bases each). The germline V gene has CDR1 SEHNR and CDR2 FQNEAQ (reference sequence). The CDR3 runs 14 residues. The V gene lost 4 bases and the J gene lost 5 bases, with 15 bases spanning the gap. CDR3 bases: TGTGCCAGCAGCTCAGGGACGTTTTTAGACGAGCAGTACTTC. It specifies CASSSGTFLDEQYF. The full variable domain, in which reference TRBV7-9 and TRBJ2-7 provide the parts outside the CDR3, is DTGVSQNPRHKITKRGQNVTFRCDPISEHNRLYWYRQTLGQGPEFLTYFQNEAQLEKSRLLSDRFSAERPKGSFSTLEIQRTEQGDSAMYLCASSSGTFLDEQYFGPGTRLTVT.

This clonotype has more than one count but fewer than ten. The chain employs TRBV12-3 or TRBV12-4 and TRBJ1-5; D might be TRBD1 (5 bases). This CDR3 contains 16 residues. Trimming stripped 6 bases from V and 7 bases from J, with 22 bases between. CDR3 coding DNA: TGTGCCAGCAGGAAAGGGGACGGCGGGGTCGGGCAGCCCCAGCATTTT. Residues: CASRKGDGGVGQPQHF.

This clonotype was seen a handful of times. This sequence joins TRBV7-7 and TRBJ2-3, with D perhaps assigned TRBD1 or TRBD2 (5 bases each). Germline V CDR1 and CDR2: SSHAT, FNYEAQ (reference sequence). The CDR3 length is 13 residues. Trimming took off 9 bases at V and 3 bases at J, with 13 bases between the two ends. CDR3 residues: CASSRGWTDTQYF. In nucleotides, the CDR3 is TGTGCCAGTTCGAGGGGCTGGACAGATACGCAGTATTTT.

The chain links TRBV5-6 to TRBJ2-2; D unclear. From germline, CDR1 is SGHDT and CDR2 YYEEEE. V gave up 2 bases and J gave up 7 bases, with 12 bases separating them. The CDR3 is 14 residues long. This chain's CDR3 is CASSFAVLDGELFF. The CDR3, as DNA: TGTGCCAGCAGCTTTGCGGTCCTCGACGGGGAGCTGTTTTTT.